The 18 T cell receptor beta chains given below trace back to one sample, sequenced in a study of cytomegalovirus exposure and HLA in healthy donors. PCR amplification relied on 60 Vbeta primers (plus 13 Jbeta primers). Sequenced by immunoSEQ multiplex PCR; TCRdb stores in-frame clones only, minus some. The data hold 100,000 to 150,000 clones, with approximately 83% observed a single time. The sequencing sample was made of PBMCs. These TCRs come from a middle-aged woman in good health and CMV-seropositive.

This clone was found once. J is TRBJ1-2 and V is TRBV6-5, with D possibly matching TRBD1 (6 bases). The length of the CDR3 is 14 residues. Germline V gene sequence: CDR1 MNHEY, CDR2 SVGAGI. The germline V and J ends were trimmed by 2 bases and 7 bases, with 14 bases remaining between them. This CDR3 is CASSYSGGRFGYTF. CDR3 DNA: TGTGCCAGCAGTTACAGTGGGGGCAGGTTTGGCTACACCTTC.

J is TRBJ2-5 and V is TRBV5-6; no clear D. Germline-derived CDR1 and CDR2 are SGHDT and YYEEEE. The CDR3 loop spans 13 amino acids. V lost 4 bases, J lost 4 bases, and 11 bases lay in between. The CDR3 region is CASSLRIGETQYF. The CDR3 DNA is TGTGCCAGCAGCCTCCGCATCGGAGAGACCCAGTACTTC.

The V call is TRBV10-3, the J call TRBJ2-2; the match to TRBD2 covers 7 bases. The CDR3 runs 14 residues. The J segment lost 5 bases and the V segment lost 6 bases, leaving 6 bases of the junction unmatched. Germline V CDR1 and CDR2: ENHRY, SYGVKD. As DNA, the CDR3 is TGTGCCATCAGCGGGAACGGGAGGACCGGGGAGCTGTTTTTT. Translation: CAISGNGRTGELFF.

The V call is TRBV30, the J call TRBJ1-4; 8 positions agree with TRBD1. The germline V gene encodes CDR1 GTSNPN and CDR2 SVGIG (reference sequence). V trimming: 4 bases; J trimming: 6 bases; junction bases outside the gene matches: 1. The CDR3 has 12 residues. DNA of the CDR3: TGTGCCTGGAACAGGGGGGATGAAAAACTGTTTTTT. It codes for CAWNRGDEKLFF.

The chain carries TRBV6-1 and TRBJ2-7, with 8 nucleotides matching TRBD1. The CDR3 sequence is 15 residues long. The germline gives CDR1 MNHNS, CDR2 SASEGT. Trimming cost V 2 bases and J 3 bases; bases outside gene matches: 6. This CDR3 is CASSEQTGGFYEQYF. In nucleotides, the CDR3 is TGTGCCAGCAGTGAACAAACAGGGGGGTTCTACGAGCAGTACTTC.

This sequence joins TRBV18 and TRBJ2-5, with a weak D call TRBD2 (6 bases). The germline V gene encodes CDR1 KGHSH and CDR2 LQKENI. The V and J ends lost 1 base and 4 bases respectively, with 13 bases between them. The CDR3 consists of 15 residues. For the CDR3, the DNA is TGTGCCAGCTCACCACGGGACTCCGGTCGAGAGACCCAGTACTTC. Translation: CASSPRDSGRETQYF.

With respect to this clone: Different DNA sequences within this sample yield the same CDR3. The chain recombines TRBV15 with TRBJ1-2, with 7 bases matching TRBD1. The CDR3 is 15 amino acids. J lost 1 base, V lost 2 bases, and 4 bases had no gene match. Germline V lookup: CDR1 LNHNV, CDR2 YYDKDF (reference sequence). CDR3 in amino acids: CATSRNGQDNYGYTF. The CDR3, as DNA: TGTGCCACCAGCAGAAACGGACAGGATAACTATGGCTACACCTTC.

The chain couples TRBV4-3 to TRBJ2-3; weak D call: TRBD2 (6 bases). Trimming took 4 bases from V and 5 from J, leaving 16 bases between them. This CDR3 is built from 15 residues. Per germline, CDR1 LGHNA and CDR2 YSLEER. The CDR3 nucleotides read TGCGCCAGCAGCCTCTCGGGGCGGGACGGAGATACGCAGTATTTT. Encoded protein: CASSLSGRDGDTQYF.

This clone was detected only once. The chain uses TRBV27 and TRBJ2-7; D might be TRBD2 (5 bases). The CDR3 contains 14 residues. Looked up from germline, CDR1 is MNHEY and CDR2 is SMNVEV (reference sequence). V was shortened by 7 bases and J by 6 bases, with 19 bases between the two germline ends. DNA for the CDR3: TGTGCCAGCAAATCCCTAGCAGGAGTTGGCGAGCAGTACTTC. Translation: CASKSLAGVGEQYF.

This clone was observed once. The gene calls are TRBV5-4 and TRBJ2-2; weak D call: TRBD2 (6 bases). Trimming cost V 0 bases and J 4 bases, with 10 bases left between them. The CDR3 consists of 15 residues. Germline values: CDR1 SGHNT, CDR2 YYREEE (reference sequence). The CDR3 loop reads CASSLGSGSTGELFF. As DNA, the CDR3 is TGTGCCAGCAGCTTGGGTAGCGGATCCACCGGGGAGCTGTTTTTT. Using reference TRBV5-4 and TRBJ2-2 for the parts outside the CDR3, the full variable domain is ETGVTQSPTHLIKTRGQQVTLRCSSQSGHNTVSWYQQALGQGPQFIFQYYREEENGRGNFPPRFSGLQFPNYSSELNVNALELDDSALYLCASSLGSGSTGELFFGEGSRLTVL.

The rearrangement joins TRBV30 to TRBJ1-4, with TRBD1 identical over 8 bases. CDR1 GTSNPN and CDR2 SVGIG come from the germline V gene (reference sequence). J was trimmed by 8 bases and V by 5 bases; bases with no gene match: 7. There are 13 residues in the CDR3. The CDR3 region is CAWRGDRREKLFF. The CDR3 DNA is TGTGCCTGGCGGGGGGACAGGAGGGAAAAACTGTTTTTT.

This chain joins TRBV10-1 and TRBJ2-1; TRBD1 is a possible D gene (5 bases). The V gene's germline CDR1 is WNHNN and CDR2 SYGVQD (reference sequence). V was clipped by 0 bases and J by 7 bases, with 7 bases between them. The CDR3 length is 13 residues. The CDR3 spells CASSESRGNEQFF. CDR3 nucleotide sequence: TGCGCCAGCAGTGAGTCAAGGGGAAATGAGCAGTTCTTC.

V and J are TRBV6-5 and TRBJ2-7; unclear D gene. Germline V gene data show CDR1 as MNHEY and CDR2 as SVGAGI. The ends were cut back, 3 bases at V and 2 bases at J, with 8 bases in the middle. CDR3 length: 13 residues. CDR3 nucleotides: TGTGCCAGCAGTTATAACAGTGCCTACGAGCAGTACTTC. This translates into CASSYNSAYEQYF.

A note on this clone: The junction and the germline gene differ at one end; a read error may be behind it. The J gene is TRBJ2-1, the V gene TRBV14; 10 bases match TRBD1. Germline CDR1 is SGHDN and CDR2 is FVKESK. The length of the CDR3 is 15 residues. The CDR3 spells CTSSQSEDRGNEQFF. For the CDR3, the DNA is TGTACCAGCAGCCAATCAGAGGACAGGGGGAATGAGCAGTTCTTC.

The chain is built from TRBV7-9 and TRBJ2-1; 7 bases agree with TRBD1. CDR3 length: 14 amino acids. J was trimmed by 2 bases and V by 5 bases; bases with no gene match: 3. CDR1 SEHNR and CDR2 FQNEAQ come from the germline V gene (reference sequence). CDR3 bases: TGTGCCAGCAGCAACGACAGGGCCTACAATGAGCAGTTCTTC. Translating gives CASSNDRAYNEQFF. The full variable domain, rest sourced from reference TRBV7-9 and TRBJ2-1, is DTGVSQNPRHKITKRGQNVTFRCDPISEHNRLYWYRQTLGQGPEFLTYFQNEAQLEKSRLLSDRFSAERPKGSFSTLEIQRTEQGDSAMYLCASSNDRAYNEQFFGPGTRLTVL.

This chain links TRBV14 with TRBJ1-6; D possibly corresponds to TRBD1 (5 bases). This CDR3 has 15 residues. Germline V gives CDR1 SGHDN, CDR2 FVKESK. V was shortened by 1 base and J by 10 bases, with 14 bases between the two germline ends. This CDR3 is CASSQARGFWSPLHF. In nucleotides, the CDR3 is TGTGCCAGCAGCCAAGCTCGGGGGTTCTGGTCACCCCTCCACTTT.

The V gene is TRBV5-1, the J gene TRBJ2-1, with no clear D. Per the germline V gene, CDR1 is SGHRS and CDR2 is YFSETQ. The CDR3 length is 15 residues. Trimming took off 4 bases at V and 1 base at J, with 12 bases between the two ends. CDR3 sequence: CASSGRIGSYNEQFF. In nucleotides, the CDR3 is TGCGCCAGCAGCGGCAGGATTGGGTCCTACAATGAGCAGTTCTTC. The complete variable domain, with remaining parts taken from reference TRBV5-1 and TRBJ2-1, reads KAGVTQTPRYLIKTRGQQVTLSCSPISGHRSVSWYQQTPGQGLQFLFEYFSETQRNKGNFPGRFSGRQFSNSRSEMNVSTLELGDSALYLCASSGRIGSYNEQFFGPGTRLTVL.

The chain uses TRBV15 and TRBJ1-2; 9 nucleotides agree with TRBD1. The germline gives CDR1 LNHNV, CDR2 YYDKDF (reference sequence). V gave up 5 bases and J gave up 2 bases; unmatched junction bases: 12. The CDR3 is made up of 17 amino acids. The CDR3 nucleotides are TGTGCCACCAGCGGAGGGGACCGGACAGGGGCGAACTATGGCTACACCTTC. Its translation is CATSGGDRTGANYGYTF.